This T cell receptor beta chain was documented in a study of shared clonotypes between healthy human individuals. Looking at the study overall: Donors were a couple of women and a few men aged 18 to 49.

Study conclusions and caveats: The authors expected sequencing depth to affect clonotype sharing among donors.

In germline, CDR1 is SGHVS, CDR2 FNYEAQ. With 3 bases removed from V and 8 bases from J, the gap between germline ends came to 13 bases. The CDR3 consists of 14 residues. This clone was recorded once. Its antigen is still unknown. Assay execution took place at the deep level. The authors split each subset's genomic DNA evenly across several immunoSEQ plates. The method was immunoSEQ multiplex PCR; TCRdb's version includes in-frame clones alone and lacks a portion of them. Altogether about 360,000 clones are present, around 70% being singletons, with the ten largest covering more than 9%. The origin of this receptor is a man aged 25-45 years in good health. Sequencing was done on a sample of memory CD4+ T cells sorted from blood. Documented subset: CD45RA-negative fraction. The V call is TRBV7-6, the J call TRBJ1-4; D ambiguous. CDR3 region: CASSLASGREKLFF. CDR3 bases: TGTGCCAGCAGCTTGGCATCCGGGAGGGAAAAACTGTTTTTT.